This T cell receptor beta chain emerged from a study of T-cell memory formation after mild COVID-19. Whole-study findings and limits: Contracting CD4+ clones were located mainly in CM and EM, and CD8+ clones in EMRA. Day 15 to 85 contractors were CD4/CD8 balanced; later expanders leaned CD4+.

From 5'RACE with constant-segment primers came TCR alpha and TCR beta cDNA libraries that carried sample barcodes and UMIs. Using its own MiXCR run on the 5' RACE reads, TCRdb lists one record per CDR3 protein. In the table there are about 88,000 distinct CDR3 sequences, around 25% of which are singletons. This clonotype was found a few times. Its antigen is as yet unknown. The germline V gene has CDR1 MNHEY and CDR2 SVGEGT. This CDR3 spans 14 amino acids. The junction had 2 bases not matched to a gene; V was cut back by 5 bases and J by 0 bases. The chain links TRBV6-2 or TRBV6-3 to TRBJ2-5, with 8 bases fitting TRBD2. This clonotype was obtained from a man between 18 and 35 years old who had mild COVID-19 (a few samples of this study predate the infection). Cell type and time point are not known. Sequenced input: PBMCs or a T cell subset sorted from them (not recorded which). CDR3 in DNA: TGTGCCAGCAGTCAACTAGCGGACCAAGAGACCCAGTACTTC. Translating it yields CASSQLADQETQYF.